This T cell receptor (beta chain) was captured by sequencing in a study of blood T cell repertoires in COVID-19. About the research overall: The cDNA or gDNA used as material had been derived from T cells, B-cell-depleted T cells, or PBMCs.

Germline lookup yields CDR1 GTSNPN and CDR2 SVGIG (reference sequence). The CDR3 spans 14 residues. After removal of 0 bases from V and 8 bases from J, the junction contained 5 bases not matched to a gene. TCRdb's table, derived via immunoSEQ multiplex PCR, lists solely in-frame clones and lacks some. The table has 54,000 or so clones, about 79% seen once. A Seattle source enrolled patients during active infection and followed them longitudinally. Sequenced sample: peripheral blood. This chain joins TRBV30 and TRBJ1-2, with TRBD1 matching over 11 bases. This receptor was identified in a man of 80 years or more with COVID-19, enrolled during active disease. DNA of the CDR3: TGTGCCTGGAGTGTAGGACAGGGGGCGAGCGGCTACACCTTC. It is translated as CAWSVGQGASGYTF.